This T cell receptor beta chain was documented in a study of T cell responses to AZD1222 COVID-19 vaccine. Overall study results and limits: Spike as a whole was targeted by vaccine-associated CD4 TCRs, dominant at 160-218 and 743-854. Only after the peak T cell response were repertoires sampled. After two AZD1222 doses, spike-specific TCR breadth and depth rose versus day 0.

This clone occurred once. Its antigen is as yet unknown. V was cut by 2 bases and J by 7 bases, with 15 bases left in between. CDR1 and CDR2 (germline): MDHEN, SYDVKM. The CDR3 runs to 15 residues. Sequencing was performed with immunoSEQ multiplex PCR; in TCRdb, only in-frame clones are kept and a portion is missing. In the table there are about 110,000 clones, around 90% of which are singletons. The material was peripheral blood, obtained on day 0 of MenACWY control vaccination. This receptor was obtained from an adult in good health. The chain links TRBV28 to TRBJ1-3; a possible D gene is TRBD1 (5 bases). The CDR3 region is CASSLAGTWGNTIYF. The CDR3 DNA sequence: TGTGCCAGCAGTTTAGCCGGGACTTGGGGGAACACCATATATTTT.